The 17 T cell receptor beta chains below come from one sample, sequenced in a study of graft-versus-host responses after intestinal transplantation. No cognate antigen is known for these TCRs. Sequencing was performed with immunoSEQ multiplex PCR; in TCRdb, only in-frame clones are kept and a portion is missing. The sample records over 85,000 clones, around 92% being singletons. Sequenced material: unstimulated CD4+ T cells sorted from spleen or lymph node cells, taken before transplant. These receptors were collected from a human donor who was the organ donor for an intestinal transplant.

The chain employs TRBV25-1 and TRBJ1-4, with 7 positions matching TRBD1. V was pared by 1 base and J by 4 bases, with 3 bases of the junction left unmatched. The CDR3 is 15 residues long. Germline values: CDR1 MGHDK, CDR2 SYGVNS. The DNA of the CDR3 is TGTGCCAGCAGTGAATTGGGGGACAGTAATGAAAAACTGTTTTTT. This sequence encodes CASSELGDSNEKLFF.

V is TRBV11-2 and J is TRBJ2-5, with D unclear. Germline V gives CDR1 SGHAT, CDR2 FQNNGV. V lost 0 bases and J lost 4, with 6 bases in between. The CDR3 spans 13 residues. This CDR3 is CASSLDPGETQYF. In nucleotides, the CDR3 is TGTGCCAGCAGCTTAGATCCGGGAGAGACCCAGTACTTC.

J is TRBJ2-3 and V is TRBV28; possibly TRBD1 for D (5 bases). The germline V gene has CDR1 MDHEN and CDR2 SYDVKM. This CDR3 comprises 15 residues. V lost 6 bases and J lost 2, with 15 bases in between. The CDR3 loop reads CASRIDRPHTDTQYF. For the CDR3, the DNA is TGTGCCAGCAGGATAGACAGACCTCACACAGATACGCAGTATTTT. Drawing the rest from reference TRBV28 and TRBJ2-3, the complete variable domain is DVKVTQSSRYLVKRTGEKVFLECVQDMDHENMFWYRQDPGLGLRLIYFSYDVKMKEKGDIPEGYSVSREKKERFSLILESASTNQTSMYLCASRIDRPHTDTQYFGPGTRLTVL.

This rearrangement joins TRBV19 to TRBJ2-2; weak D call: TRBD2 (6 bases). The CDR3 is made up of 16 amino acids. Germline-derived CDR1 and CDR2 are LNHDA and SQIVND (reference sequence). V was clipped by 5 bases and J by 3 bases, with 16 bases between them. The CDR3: CASSPSGGTYTGELFF. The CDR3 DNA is TGTGCCAGTAGTCCTTCCGGCGGGACCTACACCGGGGAGCTGTTTTTT.

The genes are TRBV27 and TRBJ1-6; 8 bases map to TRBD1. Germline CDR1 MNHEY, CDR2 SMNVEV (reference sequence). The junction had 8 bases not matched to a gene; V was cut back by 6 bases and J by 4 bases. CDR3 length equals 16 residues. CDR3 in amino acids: CASRRGQGTYNSPLHF. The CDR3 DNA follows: TGTGCCAGCAGAAGAGGACAGGGCACATATAATTCACCCCTCCACTTT.

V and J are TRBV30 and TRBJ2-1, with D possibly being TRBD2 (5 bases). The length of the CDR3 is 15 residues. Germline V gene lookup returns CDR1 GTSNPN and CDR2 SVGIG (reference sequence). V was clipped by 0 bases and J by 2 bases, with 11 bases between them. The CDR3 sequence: CAWSVSGITYNEQFF. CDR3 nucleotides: TGTGCCTGGAGTGTGTCGGGAATTACCTACAATGAGCAGTTCTTC.

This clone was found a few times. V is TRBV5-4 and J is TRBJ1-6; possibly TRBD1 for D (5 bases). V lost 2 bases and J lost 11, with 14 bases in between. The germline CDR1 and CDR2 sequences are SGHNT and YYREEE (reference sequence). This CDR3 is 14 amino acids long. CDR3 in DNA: TGTGCCAGCAGCTTCGTGGGGCAAGGCGCACCCCTCCACTTT. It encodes CASSFVGQGAPLHF.

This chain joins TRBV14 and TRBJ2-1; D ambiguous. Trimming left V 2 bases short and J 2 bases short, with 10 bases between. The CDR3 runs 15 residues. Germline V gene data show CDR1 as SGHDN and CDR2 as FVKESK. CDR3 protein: CASSQLQPAYNEQFF. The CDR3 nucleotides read TGTGCCAGCAGCCAATTGCAACCGGCCTACAATGAGCAGTTCTTC.

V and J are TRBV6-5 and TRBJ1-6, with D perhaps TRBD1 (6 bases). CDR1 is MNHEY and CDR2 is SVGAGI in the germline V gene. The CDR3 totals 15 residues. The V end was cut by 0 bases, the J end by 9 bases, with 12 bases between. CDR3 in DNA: TGTGCCAGCAGTTACTCGACTCAGGGGTTTTCACCCCTCCACTTT. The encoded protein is CASSYSTQGFSPLHF.

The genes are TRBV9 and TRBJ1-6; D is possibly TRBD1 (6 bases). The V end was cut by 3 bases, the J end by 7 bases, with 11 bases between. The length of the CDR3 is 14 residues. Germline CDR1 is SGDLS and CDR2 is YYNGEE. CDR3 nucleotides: TGTGCCAGCAGCGAAACAGGGCTAAATTCACCCCTCCACTTT. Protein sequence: CASSETGLNSPLHF.

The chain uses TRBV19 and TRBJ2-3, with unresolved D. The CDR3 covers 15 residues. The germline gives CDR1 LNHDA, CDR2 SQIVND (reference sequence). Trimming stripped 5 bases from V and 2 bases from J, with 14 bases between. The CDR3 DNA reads TGTGCCAGTAGTCTATCGATAGCTCACACAGATACGCAGTATTTT. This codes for CASSLSIAHTDTQYF.

CDR3 region: CASSLGGTGKETQYF. The CDR3 nucleotides are TGTGCCAGCAGCTTAGGGGGGACTGGTAAAGAGACCCAGTACTTC. V usage is TRBV7-9 and J usage is TRBJ2-5, with D tentatively TRBD2 (6 bases). Trimming stripped 1 base from V and 3 bases from J, with 12 bases between. Per the germline V gene, CDR1 is SEHNR and CDR2 is FQNEAQ (reference sequence). CDR3 length: 15 amino acids.

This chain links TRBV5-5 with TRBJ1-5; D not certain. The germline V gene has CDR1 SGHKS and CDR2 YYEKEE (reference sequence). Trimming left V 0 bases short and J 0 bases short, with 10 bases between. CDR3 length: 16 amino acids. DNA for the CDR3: TGTGCCAGCAGCTTGGCCGGCAGGTATAGCAATCAGCCCCAGCATTTT. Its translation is CASSLAGRYSNQPQHF.

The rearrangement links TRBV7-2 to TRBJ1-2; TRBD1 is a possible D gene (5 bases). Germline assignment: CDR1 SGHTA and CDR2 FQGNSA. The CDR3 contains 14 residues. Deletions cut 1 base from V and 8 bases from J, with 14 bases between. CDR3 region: CASSLDRRRGGYTF. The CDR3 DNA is TGTGCCAGCAGCTTAGATCGAAGAAGGGGAGGCTACACCTTC.

The CDR3 loop is CASSPDTYEQYF. CDR3 bases: TGTGCCAGCAGCCCAGACACCTACGAGCAGTACTTC. V usage is TRBV7-2 and J usage is TRBJ2-7; D is undetermined. This CDR3 spans 12 amino acids. The germline CDR1 and CDR2 sequences are SGHTA and FQGNSA. Trimming took 5 bases from V and 2 from J, leaving 7 bases between them.

The CDR3 region is CASSPQGANSPLHF. The CDR3 region has the DNA TGTGCCAGCAGCCCACAGGGGGCAAATTCACCCCTCCACTTT. The chain uses TRBV14 and TRBJ1-6, with 9 bases lining up with TRBD1. V lost 4 bases and J lost 7; bases outside the gene matches: 2. CDR1 SGHDN and CDR2 FVKESK come from the germline V gene. The CDR3 consists of 14 residues.

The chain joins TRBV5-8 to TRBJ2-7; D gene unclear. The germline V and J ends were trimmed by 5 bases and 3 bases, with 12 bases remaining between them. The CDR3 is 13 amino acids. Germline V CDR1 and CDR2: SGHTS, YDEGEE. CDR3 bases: TGTGCCAGCAGTCGCCAACAGCTCTACGAGCAGTACTTC. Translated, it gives CASSRQQLYEQYF.